The present entry profiles one T cell receptor (beta chain) with its context. Antigen specificity is unknown. Some clones are missing from TCRdb's copy, which holds only in-frame ones; the method was immunoSEQ multiplex PCR. The data show around 2,000,000 clones, roughly 94% seen once. The germline gives CDR1 MNHNS, CDR2 SASEGT. Trimming cost V 3 bases and J 5 bases, with 20 bases left between them. The CDR3 totals 16 residues. The sample comes from a study of shared clonotypes between healthy human individuals. Study background: Every donor yielded three CD4 naive, three CD4 memory, two CD8 naive and one CD8 memory plate. Study outcomes and limitations: Sample collection involved blood only; tissue repertoires are likely different.

Naive CD8 cells lacked CD45RO and underwent positive selection for CCR7, leaving out terminally differentiated effector memory CD45RA+ cells. This chain joins TRBV6-1 and TRBJ2-7; TRBD2 might be the D (6 bases). The sample taken for sequencing was naive CD8+ T cells sorted from blood. The source of this sequence is a man aged 18 to 30 in good health. The CDR3 DNA sequence: TGTGCCAGCAGTGAGCCGACCGGGACTCCAAGTGACGAGCAGTACTTC. It encodes CASSEPTGTPSDEQYF.